The sequence of this T cell receptor beta chain was determined in a study of shared clonotypes between healthy human individuals. V lost 2 bases and J lost 3, with 11 bases in between. The CDR3 consists of 14 residues. Germline assignment: CDR1 LGHNA and CDR2 YSLEER. In the case of this clone: As yet, its antigen is unknown.

Study-wide results and caveats: Genetic and exposure-history diversity was limited by the few donors.

TCRdb's table, derived via immunoSEQ multiplex PCR, lists solely in-frame clones and lacks some. The sample yields millions of clones, roughly 93% seen once. Sample: naive CD4+ T cells from PBMCs. Specified subset: CD45RA+ positively selected. The clonotype originates from a man younger than 35 in good health. Some clones in this sample may be carry-over from other donors' samples. J is TRBJ2-7 and V is TRBV4-3; D is possibly TRBD2 (5 bases). CDR3 in amino acids: CASSQQRKDYEQYF. CDR3 sequence (DNA): TGCGCCAGCAGCCAACAGCGGAAGGACTACGAGCAGTACTTC.